Listed below are T cell receptor beta chains from one sample, sequenced in a study of metastatic and nonmetastatic thyroid tumors. TCRdb re-processed the PCR reads through MiXCR. The sample contains around 13,000 clones, roughly 23% of which appear only once. Sequenced input: blood. The receptor source for this set is a female donor with papillary thyroid cancer or a benign thyroid nodule (not recorded which). Some clones in this sample may be carry-over from other donors' samples. The CDR3 runs from the conserved cysteine through the conserved F or W. The order of the fields is V gene, D gene, J gene, clone size, CDR3 protein, CDR3 DNA. D genes are given only for firm matches. The size field is filled for only some rows; it gives once, few, many or a size class.

v_call: TRBV20-1; d_call: TRBD2; j_call: TRBJ2-1; clone_size: many; cdr3_aa: CSAFSRGGGEQFF; cdr3_nt: TGCAGTGCTTTTTCCCGGGGGGGCGGTGAGCAGTTCTTC
v_call: TRBV6-1; d_call: TRBD2; j_call: TRBJ2-7; clone_size: few; cdr3_aa: CASSEKTSGRAYHFEQYF; cdr3_nt: TGTGCCAGCAGTGAAAAAACTAGCGGGAGGGCTTATCATTTCGAGCAGTACTTC
v_call: TRBV6-1; d_call: .; j_call: TRBJ2-1; clone_size: medium-sized; cdr3_aa: CASRTGREQFF; cdr3_nt: TGTGCCAGCAGAACAGGGAGAGAGCAGTTCTTC
v_call: TRBV5-1; d_call: .; j_call: TRBJ2-1; clone_size: many; cdr3_aa: CASSRSTASRGNEQFF; cdr3_nt: TGCGCCAGCAGCCGATCGACAGCCTCGCGAGGCAATGAGCAGTTCTTC
v_call: TRBV9; d_call: .; j_call: TRBJ2-3; clone_size: .; cdr3_aa: CASSVLDSAITDTQYF; cdr3_nt: TGTGCCAGCAGCGTTTTGGACTCGGCGATCACAGATACGCAGTATTTT
v_call: TRBV7-2; d_call: TRBD2; j_call: TRBJ2-1; clone_size: .; cdr3_aa: CASSMTSGRYEQFF; cdr3_nt: TGTGCCAGCAGCATGACTAGCGGGAGATATGAGCAGTTCTTC
v_call: TRBV7-8; d_call: .; j_call: TRBJ2-2; clone_size: .; cdr3_aa: CASRVSGKGNNGELFF; cdr3_nt: TGTGCCAGCAGGGTTAGTGGGAAAGGTAACAACGGGGAGCTGTTTTTT
v_call: TRBV2; d_call: .; j_call: TRBJ2-5; clone_size: few; cdr3_aa: CASTREKQETQYF; cdr3_nt: TGTGCCAGCACCCGGGAAAAACAAGAGACCCAGTACTTC
v_call: TRBV28; d_call: .; j_call: TRBJ1-5; clone_size: few; cdr3_aa: CASSLSSGGSYQPQHF; cdr3_nt: TGTGCCAGCAGTCTCTCTTCGGGGGGGTCCTATCAGCCCCAGCATTTT
v_call: TRBV7-8; d_call: TRBD1; j_call: TRBJ2-1; clone_size: many; cdr3_aa: CASSLQDRGGTEQFF; cdr3_nt: TGTGCCAGCAGCCTCCAGGACAGGGGAGGTACTGAGCAGTTCTTC
v_call: TRBV2; d_call: .; j_call: TRBJ2-2; clone_size: medium-sized; cdr3_aa: CASSDIHTGELFF; cdr3_nt: TGTGCCAGCAGTGATATCCACACCGGGGAGCTGTTTTTT
v_call: TRBV28; d_call: TRBD1; j_call: TRBJ1-2; clone_size: few; cdr3_aa: CASSYQQGVGGYTF; cdr3_nt: TGTGCCAGCAGTTACCAACAGGGGGTGGGAGGCTACACCTTC
v_call: TRBV20-1; d_call: .; j_call: TRBJ2-7; clone_size: .; cdr3_aa: CSARDGREAEEQYF; cdr3_nt: TGCAGTGCTAGAGATGGTAGGGAGGCGGAAGAGCAGTACTTC
v_call: TRBV7-2; d_call: .; j_call: TRBJ2-3; clone_size: many; cdr3_aa: CASSASGQPDTQYF; cdr3_nt: TGTGCCAGCAGCGCATCAGGACAGCCAGATACGCAGTATTTT
v_call: TRBV20-1; d_call: .; j_call: TRBJ1-3; clone_size: .; cdr3_aa: CSSRDHGNTVYF; cdr3_nt: TGCAGTTCTAGAGATCATGGAAACACCGTATATTTT
v_call: TRBV18; d_call: TRBD1; j_call: TRBJ1-6; clone_size: many; cdr3_aa: CASSLAGQGGSPLHF; cdr3_nt: TGTGCCAGCTCACTTGCGGGACAGGGGGGTTCACCCCTCCACTTT
v_call: TRBV5-4; d_call: .; j_call: TRBJ1-1; clone_size: many; cdr3_aa: CASSLEGRGTEAFF; cdr3_nt: TGTGCCAGCAGCTTGGAGGGAAGAGGCACTGAAGCTTTCTTT
v_call: TRBV19; d_call: .; j_call: TRBJ1-5; clone_size: medium-sized; cdr3_aa: CASSLENNQPQHF; cdr3_nt: TGTGCCAGTAGTCTGGAGAACAATCAGCCCCAGCATTTT
v_call: TRBV28; d_call: .; j_call: TRBJ2-3; clone_size: medium-sized; cdr3_aa: CASSRTESLGTQYF; cdr3_nt: TGTGCCAGCAGCCGAACAGAATCTTTGGGCACGCAGTATTTT
v_call: TRBV30; d_call: .; j_call: TRBJ1-1; clone_size: .; cdr3_aa: CAWSVLGGGTEAFF; cdr3_nt: TGTGCCTGGAGTGTATTGGGTGGGGGCACTGAAGCTTTCTTT
v_call: TRBV2; d_call: .; j_call: TRBJ2-7; clone_size: .; cdr3_aa: CASSQVPYQSSYEQYF; cdr3_nt: TGTGCCAGCAGCCAAGTGCCCTATCAGAGCTCCTACGAGCAGTACTTC
v_call: TRBV20-1; d_call: TRBD2; j_call: TRBJ2-7; clone_size: .; cdr3_aa: CSASQVSGYEQYF; cdr3_nt: TGCAGTGCTAGTCAGGTTAGCGGGTACGAGCAGTACTTC
v_call: TRBV6-1; d_call: .; j_call: TRBJ2-2; clone_size: .; cdr3_aa: CASSIYGSVTSTWELFF; cdr3_nt: TGTGCCAGCAGTATTTACGGATCCGTGACCTCCACCTGGGAGCTGTTTTTT
v_call: TRBV5-1; d_call: TRBD1; j_call: TRBJ2-3; clone_size: .; cdr3_aa: CASSLGRTGGEYTQYF; cdr3_nt: TGCGCCAGCAGCTTGGGTCGGACAGGGGGCGAGTATACGCAGTATTTT
v_call: TRBV29-1; d_call: .; j_call: TRBJ1-1; clone_size: many; cdr3_aa: CSAGQSPEAFF; cdr3_nt: TGCAGCGCCGGACAGTCCCCCGAAGCTTTCTTT
v_call: TRBV20-1; d_call: .; j_call: TRBJ2-7; clone_size: many; cdr3_aa: CSAHPISPGRSSYEQYF; cdr3_nt: TGCAGTGCCCATCCCATCTCTCCGGGGCGGAGCTCCTACGAGCAGTACTTC
v_call: TRBV6-5; d_call: TRBD2; j_call: TRBJ2-7; clone_size: .; cdr3_aa: CASSYSSGSIYEQYF; cdr3_nt: TGTGCCAGCAGTTACTCAAGCGGGAGTATATACGAGCAGTACTTC
v_call: TRBV5-5; d_call: TRBD1; j_call: TRBJ2-1; clone_size: many; cdr3_aa: CASSLAGGIGFGEQFF; cdr3_nt: TGTGCCAGCAGCTTGGCAGGGGGCATTGGATTTGGTGAGCAGTTCTTC